These 22 T cell receptor beta chains were all obtained from the same sample, sequenced in a study of blood T cell repertoires in COVID-19. The data were produced by immunoSEQ multiplex PCR, yet TCRdb's version contains in-frame clones alone and is incomplete. The table has around 390,000 clones, around 87% seen once. The specimen sequenced was PBMCs or T cells enriched from blood (not recorded which). The receptors stem from a woman between 45 and 60 years old who had recovered from COVID-19.

The chain has TRBV27 and TRBJ2-2; D is possibly TRBD2 (6 bases). This CDR3 has 13 residues. Germline CDR1 and CDR2: MNHEY and SMNVEV (reference sequence). Trimming took off 5 bases at V and 4 bases at J, with 8 bases between the two ends. CDR3 sequence: CASSTGGTGELFF. The CDR3 nucleotides read TGTGCCAGCAGTACCGGGGGCACCGGGGAGCTGTTTTTT.

The V and J genes are TRBV6-5 and TRBJ2-1; possible D gene TRBD2, 5 bases. Trimming pared 6 bases from V and 4 bases from J, leaving 10 bases between. CDR1 and CDR2 (germline): MNHEY, SVGAGI. The CDR3 is made up of 13 amino acids. CDR3: CASSRDLYNEQFF. In DNA form, the CDR3 reads TGTGCCAGCAGCCGGGATTTATACAATGAGCAGTTCTTC.

The V call is TRBV2, the J call TRBJ2-2, with unresolved D. V lost 7 bases, J lost 8 bases, and 14 bases lay in between. The CDR3 consists of 13 residues. CDR1 and CDR2 from the germline V gene are SNHLY and FYNNEI. The CDR3 region is CASTRVIIGELFF. CDR3 bases: TGTGCCAGCACACGGGTTATCATAGGGGAGCTGTTTTTT.

This sequence joins TRBV3-1 (or the pseudogene TRBV3-2) and TRBJ2-3, with a weak D call TRBD2 (6 bases). With 1 base removed from V and 4 bases from J, the gap between germline ends came to 6 bases. Per germline, CDR1 LGHDT and CDR2 YNNKEL (reference sequence). This CDR3 has 13 residues. The CDR3 spells CASSQAGADTQYF. The DNA for the CDR3 is TGTGCCAGCAGCCAAGCGGGGGCAGATACGCAGTATTTT.

J is TRBJ2-3 and V is TRBV7-2; no clear D. CDR1 and CDR2 from the germline V gene are SGHTA and FQGNSA. The V end was cut by 5 bases, the J end by 2 bases, with 14 bases between. CDR3 length: 15 residues. As DNA, the CDR3 is TGTGCCAGCAGCCAAAGTCGAGCCTACACAGATACGCAGTATTTT. Residues: CASSQSRAYTDTQYF.

The chain carries TRBV5-6 and TRBJ2-7, with D perhaps TRBD2 (6 bases). The CDR3 runs to 14 residues. V dropped 7 bases and J dropped 3 bases, with 17 bases sitting between them. Germline lookup yields CDR1 SGHDT and CDR2 YYEEEE. The CDR3 reads CASSRPGGNYEQYF. CDR3 DNA: TGTGCCAGCTCTCGTCCTGGGGGGAACTACGAGCAGTACTTC.

The J gene is TRBJ2-5, the V gene TRBV5-1; 7 bases align to TRBD1. V lost 3 bases to trimming and J lost 0 bases; unmatched junction nucleotides: 2. CDR3 size: 14 residues. Germline values: CDR1 SGHRS, CDR2 YFSETQ. CDR3: CASSSGQDQETQYF. DNA of the CDR3: TGCGCCAGCAGCTCCGGACAGGACCAAGAGACCCAGTACTTC.

This clone occurred once. This chain links TRBV7-2 with TRBJ1-4; 10 bases are shared with TRBD1. V trimming: 4 bases; J trimming: 7 bases; junction bases outside the gene matches: 9. This CDR3 contains 16 residues. Per germline, CDR1 SGHTA and CDR2 FQGNSA. The CDR3, as DNA: TGTGCCAGCAGCTCTCACCCCCGGGACAGGGGTGAAAAACTGTTTTTT. Protein sequence: CASSSHPRDRGEKLFF.

The V gene is TRBV29-1, the J gene TRBJ1-4; no definite D call. The CDR3 has 12 residues. Deletions cut 1 base from V and 8 bases from J, with 8 bases between. In germline, CDR1 is SQVTM, CDR2 ANQGSEA. Written as DNA, the CDR3 is TGCAGCGTTGAAGGGGGAGGGGAAAAACTGTTTTTT. The encoded protein is CSVEGGGEKLFF.

This chain uses TRBV7-9 with TRBJ2-5, with a tentative D call TRBD1 (6 bases). CDR1 is SEHNR and CDR2 is FQNEAQ in the germline V gene (reference sequence). This CDR3 is 13 amino acids long. Trimming pared 7 bases from V and 3 bases from J, leaving 12 bases between. The CDR3 nucleotides read TGTGCCAGCAACCAGGGGTCGGAAGAGACCCAGTACTTC. This gives the protein CASNQGSEETQYF.

The rearrangement links TRBV5-5 to TRBJ2-7, with D uncertain. The CDR3 consists of 13 residues. CDR1 is SGHKS, CDR2 YYEKEE, per germline (reference sequence). Trimming cost V 0 bases and J 4 bases, with 8 bases left between them. The CDR3 DNA reads as TGTGCCAGCAGCTTGGGGTGGCCATACGAGCAGTACTTC. Residues: CASSLGWPYEQYF.

In its sample, this clone was seen many times. The V and J genes are TRBV20-1 and TRBJ2-1, with no clear D. The CDR3 contains 14 residues. Germline-derived CDR1 and CDR2 are DFQATT and SNEGSKA (reference sequence). Trimming pared 3 bases from V and 0 bases from J, leaving 9 bases between. CDR3 coding DNA: TGCAGTGCTAGTCCCTCGAGCTCCTACAATGAGCAGTTCTTC. It encodes CSASPSSSYNEQFF.

Only one count was recorded for this clone. This chain uses TRBV6-5 with TRBJ2-6; a possible D gene is TRBD2 (5 bases). The germline V gene has CDR1 MNHEY and CDR2 SVGAGI. The CDR3 covers 15 residues. The V end lost 4 bases, the J end lost 2 bases, and 9 bases lay between the germline ends. The DNA of the CDR3 is TGTGCCAGCAGTTTCCGGGGTACTGGGGCCAACGTCCTGACTTTC. This translates into CASSFRGTGANVLTF.

This clone was observed a single time. The chain recombines TRBV4-3 with TRBJ1-2; 8 bases map to TRBD1. Germline trimming cut 0 bases from V and 4 bases from J; bases unmatched to any gene: 13. The CDR3 extends over 18 amino acids. The germline V gene has CDR1 LGHNA and CDR2 YSLEER. DNA of the CDR3: TGCGCCAGCAGCCAAGAAAGGTACAGGGGGTCGTCCACCTATGGCTACACCTTC. Protein: CASSQERYRGSSTYGYTF.

This sequence joins TRBV15 and TRBJ1-3, with TRBD1 identical over 8 bases. CDR1 is LNHNV and CDR2 is YYDKDF in the germline V gene (reference sequence). CDR3 length: 17 amino acids. Trimming at V came to 0 bases and at J to 0 bases, leaving 4 bases not matched to a gene. In DNA form, the CDR3 reads TGTGCCACCAGCAGAGATGCGGGACAGGCCTCTGGAAACACCATATATTTT. Protein sequence: CATSRDAGQASGNTIYF.

This clone was seen a single time. The J gene is TRBJ2-2, the V gene TRBV29-1, with 7 bases matching TRBD1. V lost 6 bases to trimming and J lost 3 bases; unmatched junction nucleotides: 1. The CDR3 covers 12 residues. Germline V CDR1 and CDR2: SQVTM, ANQGSEA. CDR3 nucleotide sequence: TGCAGCGTCGACAGGGACACCGGGGAGCTGTTTTTT. Protein product: CSVDRDTGELFF.

V usage is TRBV12-3 or TRBV12-4 and J usage is TRBJ1-1; perhaps TRBD1 as D (5 bases). The CDR3 totals 13 residues. The V end was cut by 6 bases, the J end by 10 bases, with 18 bases between. The DNA for the CDR3 is TGTGCCAGCAGCGAACATGTACTCCAGGGAGCTTTCTTT. Amino acid sequence: CASSEHVLQGAFF.

The rearrangement joins TRBV27 to TRBJ2-2, with D maybe TRBD1 (6 bases). CDR1 MNHEY and CDR2 SMNVEV come from the germline V gene (reference sequence). Trimming removed 4 bases from V and 8 bases from J, with 8 bases in between. The length of the CDR3 is 12 residues. The CDR3 DNA reads as TGTGCCAGCAGTTCACAGGGAGGGGAGCTGTTTTTT. Protein product: CASSSQGGELFF.

The rearrangement links TRBV30 to TRBJ1-6; D is unresolved. CDR1 GTSNPN and CDR2 SVGIG come from the germline V gene (reference sequence). Trimming shortened V by 0 bases and J by 9 bases, and 9 bases separated the two germline ends. This CDR3 is 13 amino acids long. The chain's CDR3 is CAWSVSVGSPLHF. The CDR3, as DNA: TGTGCCTGGAGTGTTTCGGTTGGTTCACCCCTCCACTTT.

This chain joins TRBV11-2 and TRBJ2-2; D gene unclear. Trimming removed 1 base at V and 9 bases at J, with 9 bases between. Germline V lookup: CDR1 SGHAT, CDR2 FQNNGV. This CDR3 spans 13 amino acids. CDR3 DNA: TGTGCCAGCAGCTTAGTATCCTCCCGGGAGCTGTTTTTT. Translating gives CASSLVSSRELFF.

This chain uses TRBV27 with TRBJ2-5; TRBD2 matches at 8 bases. This CDR3 comprises 13 residues. Germline V gene sequence: CDR1 MNHEY, CDR2 SMNVEV (reference sequence). V dropped 6 bases and J dropped 5; count of bases not matched to a gene: 5. CDR3 DNA sequence: TGTGCCAGCAGGGGCGGGGGGACTGAGACCCAGTACTTC. Amino acids: CASRGGGTETQYF.

This clone was observed a single time. This chain uses TRBV11-3 with TRBJ1-2, with 7 bases that match TRBD1. The germline CDR1 and CDR2 sequences are SGHNT and YENEEA. The CDR3 has 13 amino acids. Trimming cost V 6 bases and J 5 bases; bases outside gene matches: 6. CDR3 residues: CASRQDRLYGYTF. In DNA form, the CDR3 reads TGTGCCAGCAGACAGGACAGGTTGTATGGCTACACCTTC.